These 15 T cell receptor beta chains were all obtained from the same sample, sequenced in a study of blood T cell repertoires in COVID-19. The method was immunoSEQ multiplex PCR; TCRdb's version includes in-frame clones alone and lacks a portion of them. The sample shows 190,000 or so clones, 88% of them seen only once. The sample was peripheral blood. Source of these receptors: a woman under 40 with acute or convalescent COVID-19.

This chain joins TRBV7-2 and TRBJ2-7; possible D gene TRBD2, 5 bases. Germline-derived CDR1 and CDR2 are SGHTA and FQGNSA. The V end was cut by 5 bases, the J end by 0 bases, with 8 bases between. CDR3 size: 13 residues. DNA for the CDR3: TGTGCCAGCAGCCGTCGGGACTCCTACGAGCAGTACTTC. This codes for CASSRRDSYEQYF.

The chain employs TRBV19 and TRBJ2-7; the D is unclear. Germline loops: CDR1 LNHDA, CDR2 SQIVND (reference sequence). The ends were cut back, 10 bases at V and 2 bases at J, with 9 bases in the middle. The CDR3 length is 11 residues. The CDR3 sequence: CANSTAYEQYF. The CDR3 nucleotides are TGTGCCAATTCCACGGCCTACGAGCAGTACTTC.

The V call is TRBV5-4, the J call TRBJ1-2; D ambiguous. Germline CDR1 reads SGHNT; CDR2 reads YYREEE (reference sequence). The CDR3 extends over 13 amino acids. Trimming removed 1 base at V and 6 bases at J, with 10 bases between. The CDR3 bases are TGTGCCAGCAGCTTGTACGTCCAGAATGGCTACACCTTC. Its translation: CASSLYVQNGYTF. Variable domain in full (rest from reference TRBV5-4 and TRBJ1-2): ETGVTQSPTHLIKTRGQQVTLRCSSQSGHNTVSWYQQALGQGPQFIFQYYREEENGRGNFPPRFSGLQFPNYSSELNVNALELDDSALYLCASSLYVQNGYTFGSGTRLTVV.

This sequence joins TRBV11-2 and TRBJ2-7; 7 nucleotides match TRBD2. The V gene end was trimmed by 5 bases and the J gene end by 3 bases; junction bases not matched to a gene: 10. There are 15 residues in the CDR3. CDR1 SGHAT and CDR2 FQNNGV come from the germline V gene. In DNA form, the CDR3 reads TGTGCCAGCAGCCCGGGGGAGGGACTCCACTACGAGCAGTACTTC. As protein: CASSPGEGLHYEQYF.

V and J are TRBV12-3 or TRBV12-4 and TRBJ2-5; no firm D call. The CDR3 is 12 residues long. V dropped 4 bases and J dropped 5 bases, with 8 bases sitting between them. This CDR3 reads CASSSARETQYF. The CDR3 region has the DNA TGTGCCAGCAGTTCCGCCAGGGAGACCCAGTACTTC.

The V call is TRBV28, the J call TRBJ1-2; 9 positions match TRBD1. With 6 bases clipped from V and 4 bases from J, the junction kept 6 bases outside the gene matches. The CDR3 contains 14 residues. From germline, CDR1 is MDHEN and CDR2 SYDVKM. The CDR3 DNA is TGTGCCAGCAGACGCGGACAGGGGTTCTATGGCTACACCTTC. This sequence encodes CASRRGQGFYGYTF.

V is TRBV6-6 and J is TRBJ2-7; 13 nucleotides align to TRBD2. The junction had 5 bases not matched to a gene; V was cut back by 4 bases and J by 2 bases. CDR1 and CDR2 from the germline V gene are MNHNY and SVGAGI (reference sequence). CDR3 size: 16 residues. DNA for the CDR3: TGTGCCAGCAGTTCCCCAGGACTAGCGGGAGCCTACGAGCAGTACTTC. It encodes CASSSPGLAGAYEQYF.

As regards this clone: Other DNA sequences within the sample encode an identical CDR3. V and J are TRBV19 and TRBJ1-5, with 7 nucleotides matching TRBD1. V was clipped by 6 bases and J by 4 bases; unmatched bases: 3. The CDR3 length is 13 residues. The germline V gene has CDR1 LNHDA and CDR2 SQIVND (reference sequence). This CDR3 reads CASRGQLNQPQHF. CDR3 nucleotide sequence: TGTGCCAGTAGGGGACAGCTTAATCAGCCCCAGCATTTT.

This chain uses TRBV2 with TRBJ2-2, with D possibly TRBD2 on 6 matching bases. CDR1 and CDR2 (germline): SNHLY, FYNNEI. V lost 6 bases to trimming and J lost 7 bases, with 12 bases between them. The CDR3 length is 13 residues. In DNA form, the CDR3 reads TGTGCCAGCAGCGGGAGTAACGGCGGGGAGCTGTTTTTT. The encoded protein is CASSGSNGGELFF.

This chain connects TRBV7-2 to TRBJ1-6; TRBD1 agrees at 7 bases. V lost 1 base, J lost 2 bases, and 2 bases stayed unmatched. The CDR3 is 16 amino acids. Germline lookup yields CDR1 SGHTA and CDR2 FQGNSA. The CDR3 DNA sequence: TGTGCCAGCAGCTTAGGAGGGGGCGCCTATAATTCACCCCTCCACTTT. It codes for CASSLGGGAYNSPLHF.

This chain connects TRBV6-5 to TRBJ2-4, with TRBD1 as a possible D gene (6 bases). The CDR3 runs to 14 residues. Trimming pared 0 bases from V and 9 bases from J, leaving 12 bases between. Germline CDR1 reads MNHEY; CDR2 reads SVGAGI. Written as DNA, the CDR3 is TGTGCCAGCAGTTACTCGGCACAGGGAGTCATTCAGTACTTC. Protein: CASSYSAQGVIQYF.

The chain is built from TRBV19 and TRBJ1-1; no reliable D call. Germline V gene lookup returns CDR1 LNHDA and CDR2 SQIVND (reference sequence). This CDR3 has 13 amino acids. Trimming stripped 6 bases from V and 5 bases from J, with 13 bases between. As DNA, the CDR3 is TGTGCCAGTAGCTCAATCGGGAGAACTGAAGCTTTCTTT. Amino acid sequence: CASSSIGRTEAFF.

The rearrangement joins TRBV28 to TRBJ1-5, with D possibly TRBD1 on 5 matching bases. The V end was cut by 3 bases, the J end by 8 bases, with 14 bases between. The CDR3 loop spans 14 amino acids. Germline CDR1 and CDR2: MDHEN and SYDVKM. CDR3 in DNA: TGTGCCAGCAGTTTGCCGGGGGGTAATAAGCCCCAGCATTTT. This translates into CASSLPGGNKPQHF.

The chain joins TRBV30 to TRBJ1-4; tentatively, D is TRBD1 (6 bases). V lost 5 bases to trimming and J lost 10 bases, with 32 bases between them. CDR3 length equals 18 residues. Germline CDR1 is GTSNPN and CDR2 is SVGIG (reference sequence). Written as DNA, the CDR3 is TGTGCCTGGCCCTTACCAACCCCAGGACAGTTTGGATGCGGAAAACTGTTTTTT. This sequence encodes CAWPLPTPGQFGCGKLFF.

This sequence joins TRBV5-1 and TRBJ1-4; D is uncertain. Trimming left V 5 bases short and J 3 bases short, with 11 bases between. Per the germline V gene, CDR1 is SGHRS and CDR2 is YFSETQ. The CDR3 is made up of 14 amino acids. CDR3 amino acids: CASSEGSPNEKLFF. CDR3 DNA sequence: TGCGCCAGCAGTGAGGGCTCGCCTAATGAAAAACTGTTTTTT.